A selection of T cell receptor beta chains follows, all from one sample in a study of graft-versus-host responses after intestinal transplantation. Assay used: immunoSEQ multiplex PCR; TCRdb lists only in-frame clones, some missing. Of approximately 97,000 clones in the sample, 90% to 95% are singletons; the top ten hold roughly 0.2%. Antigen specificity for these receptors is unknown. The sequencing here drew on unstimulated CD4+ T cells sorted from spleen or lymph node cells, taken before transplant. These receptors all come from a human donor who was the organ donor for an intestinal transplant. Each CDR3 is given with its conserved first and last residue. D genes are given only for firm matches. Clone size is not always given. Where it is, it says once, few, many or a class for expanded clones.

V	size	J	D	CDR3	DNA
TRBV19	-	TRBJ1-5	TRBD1	CASRGGTGVGGQPQHF	TGTGCCAGTAGGGGCGGGACAGGGGTCGGGGGACAGCCCCAGCATTTT
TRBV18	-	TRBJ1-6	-	CASSPLLDTGLSYNSPLHF	TGTGCCAGCTCACCCCTCCTCGATACAGGGTTATCCTATAATTCACCCCTCCACTTT
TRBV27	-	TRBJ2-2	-	CASSLGRANTGELFF	TGTGCCAGCAGTTTAGGCAGGGCGAACACCGGGGAGCTGTTTTTT
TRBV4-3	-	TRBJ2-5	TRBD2	CASSQGAGRYETQYF	TGCGCCAGCAGCCAAGGGGCCGGGAGGTATGAGACCCAGTACTTC
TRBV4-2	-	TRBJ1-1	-	CASSQDRGSHKAFF	TGTGCCAGCAGCCAAGATCGGGGTAGCCATAAAGCTTTCTTT
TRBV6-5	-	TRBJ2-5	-	CASSSGTPNQETQYF	TGTGCCAGCAGTTCCGGGACACCCAACCAAGAGACCCAGTACTTC
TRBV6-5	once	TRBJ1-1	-	CASGRRGGEAFF	TGTGCCAGCGGGAGGCGGGGGGGTGAAGCTTTCTTT
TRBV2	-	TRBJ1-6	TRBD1	CASSRGQGLAYNSPLHF	TGTGCCAGCTCTAGGGGACAGGGTCTCGCCTATAATTCACCCCTCCACTTT
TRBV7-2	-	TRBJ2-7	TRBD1	CASSWDRGRSEQYF	TGTGCCAGCAGCTGGGACAGGGGGAGATCCGAGCAGTACTTC
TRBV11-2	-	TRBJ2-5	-	CASSPQGTMGETQYF	TGTGCCAGCAGCCCGCAGGGTACGATGGGGGAGACCCAGTACTTC
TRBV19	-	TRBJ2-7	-	CASSRRLLTYEQYF	TGTGCCAGTAGTCGGCGACTACTCACCTACGAGCAGTACTTC
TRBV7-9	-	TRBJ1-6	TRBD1	CASSPGQGNSPLHF	TGTGCCAGCAGCCCAGGACAGGGTAATTCACCCCTCCACTTT
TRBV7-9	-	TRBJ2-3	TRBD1	CASSSDRVEDTQYF	TGTGCCAGCAGCTCTGACAGGGTTGAAGATACGCAGTATTTT
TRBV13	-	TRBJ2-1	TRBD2	CASSSRLAGAPYYNEQFF	TGTGCCAGCAGCTCCCGACTAGCGGGGGCCCCTTATTACAATGAGCAGTTCTTC
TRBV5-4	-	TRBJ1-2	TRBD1	CASSLGLNRGYYGYTF	TGTGCCAGCAGCTTGGGGCTTAACAGGGGTTACTATGGCTACACCTTC
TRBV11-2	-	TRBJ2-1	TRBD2	CASSPGGAFTYEQFF	TGTGCCAGCAGCCCCGGGGGGGCCTTTACCTATGAGCAGTTCTTC
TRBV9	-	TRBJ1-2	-	CASKTRTDYGYTF	TGTGCCAGCAAGACCCGGACAGACTATGGCTACACCTTC
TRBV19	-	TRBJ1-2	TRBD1	CASSIGQVNYGYTF	TGTGCCAGTAGTATCGGACAGGTCAACTATGGCTACACCTTC
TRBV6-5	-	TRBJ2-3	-	CASSYGLAPRTQYF	TGTGCCAGCAGTTACGGCCTAGCCCCGAGAACGCAGTATTTT
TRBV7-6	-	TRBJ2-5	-	CASSLATGWTQYF	TGTGCCAGCAGCTTAGCGACCGGGTGGACCCAGTACTTC
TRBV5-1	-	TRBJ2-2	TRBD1	CASSLPTGAGELFF	TGCGCCAGCAGCCTACCTACAGGGGCCGGGGAGCTGTTTTTT
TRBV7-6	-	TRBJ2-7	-	CASSSSTGTSYEQYF	TGTGCCAGCAGCTCCTCAACCGGGACAAGCTACGAGCAGTACTTC
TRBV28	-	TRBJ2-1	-	CASGRTASSYNEQFF	TGTGCCAGCGGGCGGACAGCGAGCTCCTACAATGAGCAGTTCTTC